The entry below describes one T cell receptor beta chain. The data belong to a study of blood T cell repertoires in COVID-19. Authors' analysis steps: Counts of nucleated cells, estimated from reference gene primer amplification, were obtained. Libraries were prepared by immunoSEQ multiplex PCR; TCRdb keeps only in-frame clonotypes and omits some of them. The V and J calls and clone size are taken from that table; D and trimming were inferred from the DNA. The table shows 340,000 or so clones, with about four fifths occurring only once. Germline V gene lookup returns CDR1 SGHTA and CDR2 FQGNSA. Germline trimming cut 5 bases from V and 6 bases from J; bases unmatched to any gene: 18. This CDR3 has 18 amino acids.

This chain connects TRBV7-2 to TRBJ1-4; 7 nucleotides agree with TRBD1. This sequence originates from a man aged 30 to 45 with active or convalescent COVID-19. The specimen was peripheral blood. CDR3 coding DNA: TGTGCCAGCAGCCAGACCACATGGAACAGGGGCGGGGATGAAAAACTGTTTTTT. It specifies CASSQTTWNRGGDEKLFF.